This paragraph reports one TCR beta chain. Its matching antigen is unknown. Germline CDR1 and CDR2: ENHRY and SYGVKD. The CDR3 totals 17 residues. The V and J ends lost 0 bases and 5 bases, in that order; junction bases with no gene match: 11. The sample originates from a study of T-cell reconstitution after alpha-beta-depleted transplantation in children. Study-level points and caveats: Two months or so post-transplant, alpha-beta T cells reportedly derived from several hundred expanded graft clones. T-cell counts and diversity at one year following transplant were attributed mainly to newly produced T cells. Surviving thymic progenitors and recipient T cells were the source of high TCRbeta diversity at day 60 in some patients.

As it was prepared, the TCRbeta library received unique molecular identifiers. MiXCR, run by TCRdb on the PCR reads, gives a single entry per CDR3 protein. This table holds about 210,000 distinct CDR3 sequences, roughly a sixth found once. This clonotype was sampled from a male patient between 2 and 10 years old who had a stem cell transplant for acute lymphoblastic leukemia, so the T cells may come from the graft donor. The genes are TRBV10-3 and TRBJ1-2, with 8 bases lining up with TRBD1. Sequenced here: PBMCs, mostly from graft donor cells, sampled 360 days after TCRalphabeta/CD19-depleted stem cell transplant. The DNA for the CDR3 is TGTGCCATCAGTGAGTCGGCAGGGGGCTCACTGCGGTATGGCTACACCTTC. Translating gives CAISESAGGSLRYGYTF.